This TCR beta chain came from a study of cytomegalovirus exposure and HLA in healthy donors. Findings and caveats of the study: In a later analysis, compared with equally common non-associated chains, HLA-associated beta chains were more expanded.

Each of the donors was a healthy bone marrow donor. Though probably carrying unrecorded immune exposures, donors were nominally healthy at sampling. As to this clone: The antigen is undetermined.

Both 60 Vbeta primers and 13 Jbeta primers went into the PCR. Data came from immunoSEQ multiplex PCR; TCRdb stores just in-frame clones and leaves some out. The sample lists approximately 130,000 clones, roughly three quarters occurring once. The origin of this receptor is a male donor in good health and CMV-seronegative. The sample comprised PBMCs.

CDR3 nucleotides: TGTGCCAGCAGCTACACCCGCAGGGGTTGGGACAATGAGCAGTTCTTC. Its translation is CASSYTRRGWDNEQFF. The chain has TRBV5-8 and TRBJ2-1, with D possibly being TRBD1 (6 bases). Germline-derived CDR1 and CDR2 are SGHTS and YDEGEE. With 3 bases removed from V and 5 bases from J, the gap between germline ends came to 18 bases. The CDR3 is 16 amino acids. Together with reference TRBV5-8 and TRBJ2-1, the CDR3 gives the full variable domain: EAGVTQSPTHLIKTRGQQATLRCSPISGHTSVYWYQQALGLGLQFLLWYDEGEERNRGNFPPRFSGRQFPNYSSELNVNALELEDSALYLCASSYTRRGWDNEQFFGPGTRLTVL.